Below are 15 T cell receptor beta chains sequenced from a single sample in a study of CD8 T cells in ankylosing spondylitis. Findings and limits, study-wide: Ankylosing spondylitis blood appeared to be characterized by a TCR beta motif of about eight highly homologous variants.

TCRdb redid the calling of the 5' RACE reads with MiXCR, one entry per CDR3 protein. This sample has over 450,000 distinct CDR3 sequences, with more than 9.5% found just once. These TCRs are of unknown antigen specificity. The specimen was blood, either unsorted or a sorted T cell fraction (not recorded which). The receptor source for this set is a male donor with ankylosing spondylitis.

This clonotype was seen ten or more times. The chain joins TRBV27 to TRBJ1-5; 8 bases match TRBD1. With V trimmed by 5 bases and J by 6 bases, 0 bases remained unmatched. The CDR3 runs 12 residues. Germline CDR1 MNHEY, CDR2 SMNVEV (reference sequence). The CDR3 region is CASSTGGQPQHF. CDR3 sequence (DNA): TGTGCCAGCAGTACAGGGGGTCAGCCCCAGCATTTT.

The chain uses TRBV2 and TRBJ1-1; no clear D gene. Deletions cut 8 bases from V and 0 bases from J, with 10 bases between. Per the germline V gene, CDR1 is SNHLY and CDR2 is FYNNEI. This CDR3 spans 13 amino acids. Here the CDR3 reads CASLQEMNTEAFF. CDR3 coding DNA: TGTGCCAGCCTTCAGGAGATGAACACTGAAGCTTTCTTT.

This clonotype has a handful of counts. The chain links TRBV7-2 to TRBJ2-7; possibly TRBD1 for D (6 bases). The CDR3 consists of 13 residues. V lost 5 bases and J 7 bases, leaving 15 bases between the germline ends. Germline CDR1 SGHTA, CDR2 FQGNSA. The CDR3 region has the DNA TGTGCCAGCAGCCCCGGGACACAGAGAGAGCAGTACTTC. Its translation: CASSPGTQREQYF.

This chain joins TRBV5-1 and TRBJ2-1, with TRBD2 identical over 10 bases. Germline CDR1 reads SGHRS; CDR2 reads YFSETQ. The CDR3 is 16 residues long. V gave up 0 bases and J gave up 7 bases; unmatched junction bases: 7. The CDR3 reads CASSLALAGAWNEQFF. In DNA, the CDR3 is TGCGCCAGCAGCTTGGCCCTAGCGGGAGCTTGGAATGAGCAGTTCTTC. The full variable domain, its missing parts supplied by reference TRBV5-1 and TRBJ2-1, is KAGVTQTPRYLIKTRGQQVTLSCSPISGHRSVSWYQQTPGQGLQFLFEYFSETQRNKGNFPGRFSGRQFSNSRSEMNVSTLELGDSALYLCASSLALAGAWNEQFFGPGTRLTVL.

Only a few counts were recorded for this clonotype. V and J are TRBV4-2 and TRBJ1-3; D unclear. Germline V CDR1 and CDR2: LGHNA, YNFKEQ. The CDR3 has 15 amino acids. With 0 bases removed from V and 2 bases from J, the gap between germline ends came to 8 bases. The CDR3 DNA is TGTGCCAGCAGCCAAGAACCGGGTACTGGAAACACCATATATTTT. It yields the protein CASSQEPGTGNTIYF.

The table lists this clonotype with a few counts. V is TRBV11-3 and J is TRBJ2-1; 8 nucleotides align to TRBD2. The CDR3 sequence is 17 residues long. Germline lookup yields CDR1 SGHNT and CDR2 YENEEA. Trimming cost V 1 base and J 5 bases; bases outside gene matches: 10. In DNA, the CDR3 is TGTGCCAGCAGCTTAGTCGGCGGGGGGATTCTTGACAATGAGCAGTTCTTC. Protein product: CASSLVGGGILDNEQFF.

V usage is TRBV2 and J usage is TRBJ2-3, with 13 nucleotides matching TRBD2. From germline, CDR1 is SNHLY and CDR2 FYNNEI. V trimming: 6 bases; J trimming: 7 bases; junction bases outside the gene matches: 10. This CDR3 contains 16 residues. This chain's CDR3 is CASSGTSGTPAHTQYF. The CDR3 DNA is TGTGCCAGCAGCGGGACTAGCGGGACTCCTGCGCATACGCAGTATTTT.

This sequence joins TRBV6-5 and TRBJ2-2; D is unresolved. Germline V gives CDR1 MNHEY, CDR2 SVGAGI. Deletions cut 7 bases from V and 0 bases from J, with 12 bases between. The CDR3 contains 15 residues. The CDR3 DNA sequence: TGTGCCAGCATTAGGACGGCAGCGAACACCGGGGAGCTGTTTTTT. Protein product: CASIRTAANTGELFF.

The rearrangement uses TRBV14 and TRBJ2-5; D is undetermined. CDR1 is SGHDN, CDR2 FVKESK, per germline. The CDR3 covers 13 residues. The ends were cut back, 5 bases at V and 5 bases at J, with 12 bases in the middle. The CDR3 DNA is TGTGCCAGCAGCTTCGTGGCCTTGGAGACCCAGTACTTC. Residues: CASSFVALETQYF.

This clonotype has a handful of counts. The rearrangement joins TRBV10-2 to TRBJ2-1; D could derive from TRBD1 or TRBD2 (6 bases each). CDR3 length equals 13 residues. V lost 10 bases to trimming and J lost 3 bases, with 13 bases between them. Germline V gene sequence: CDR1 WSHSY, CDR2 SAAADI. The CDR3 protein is CATRRDNYNEQFF. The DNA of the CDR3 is TGCGCCACCCGGAGGGACAACTACAATGAGCAGTTCTTC.

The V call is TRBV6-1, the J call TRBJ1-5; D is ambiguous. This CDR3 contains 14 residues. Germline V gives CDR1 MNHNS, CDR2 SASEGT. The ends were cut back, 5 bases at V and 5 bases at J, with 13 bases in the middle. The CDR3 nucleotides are TGTGCCAGCAGTAAAGTCTCTCAACATCAGCCCCAGCATTTT. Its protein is CASSKVSQHQPQHF.

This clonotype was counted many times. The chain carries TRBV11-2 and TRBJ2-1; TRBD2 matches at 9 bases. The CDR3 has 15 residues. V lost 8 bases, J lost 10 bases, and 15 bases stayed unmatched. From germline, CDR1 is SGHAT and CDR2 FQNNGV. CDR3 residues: CASSGDSGRGAEQFF. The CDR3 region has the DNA TGTGCCAGCTCTGGGGATAGCGGGAGAGGGGCGGAGCAGTTCTTC.

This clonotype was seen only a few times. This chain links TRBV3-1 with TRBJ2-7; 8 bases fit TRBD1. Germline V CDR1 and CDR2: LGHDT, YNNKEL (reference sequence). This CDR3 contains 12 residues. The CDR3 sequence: CASQGASYEQYV. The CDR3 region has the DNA TGTGCGTCGCAGGGGGCATCCTACGAGCAGTACGTC.

The CDR3 nucleotides read TGCAGTGCTAGAGGGGACCTCGGGGGTGAGCAGTTCTTC. Protein product: CSARGDLGGEQFF. The V and J genes are TRBV20-1 and TRBJ2-1; TRBD2 might be the D (6 bases). Trimming removed 1 base at V and 9 bases at J, with 13 bases between. Germline V CDR1 and CDR2: DFQATT, SNEGSKA (reference sequence). CDR3 size: 13 residues.

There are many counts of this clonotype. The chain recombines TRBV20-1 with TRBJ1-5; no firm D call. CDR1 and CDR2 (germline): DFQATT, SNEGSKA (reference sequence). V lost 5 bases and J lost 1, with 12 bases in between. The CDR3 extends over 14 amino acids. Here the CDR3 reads CSASTSGSNQPQHF. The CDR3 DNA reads TGCAGTGCTTCGACGTCTGGGAGCAATCAGCCCCAGCATTTT.